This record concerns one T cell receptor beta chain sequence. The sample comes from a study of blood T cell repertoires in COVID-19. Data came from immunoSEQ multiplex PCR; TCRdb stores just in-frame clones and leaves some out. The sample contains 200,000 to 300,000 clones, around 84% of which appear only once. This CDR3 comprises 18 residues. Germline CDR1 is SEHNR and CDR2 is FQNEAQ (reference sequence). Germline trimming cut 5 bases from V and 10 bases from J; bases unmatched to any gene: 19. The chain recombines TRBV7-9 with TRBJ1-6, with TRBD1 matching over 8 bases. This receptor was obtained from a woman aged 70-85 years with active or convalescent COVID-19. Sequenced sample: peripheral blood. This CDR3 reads CASSQVMGQASGRSPLHF. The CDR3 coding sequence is TGTGCCAGCAGCCAGGTCATGGGACAGGCTTCCGGGCGATCACCCCTCCACTTT.